This T cell receptor beta chain emerged from a study of T cell responses to AZD1222 COVID-19 vaccine. Regarding the study as a whole: Across the whole spike, CD4 TCRs peaked at regions 160-218 and 743-854. The donor group comprised mostly white British people and more females; the analysis possibly underestimated clonal diversity.

Note on this clone: The antigen remains undetermined.

Sequencing was performed with immunoSEQ multiplex PCR; in TCRdb, only in-frame clones are kept and a portion is missing. The profile covers over 90,000 clones, with 85% to 90% appearing a single time and around an eighth taken by the ten largest. The CDR3 totals 13 residues. Deletions cut 8 bases from V and 4 bases from J, with 12 bases between. Germline V gives CDR1 SNHLY, CDR2 FYNNEI. This receptor was taken from an adult who received the AZD1222 COVID-19 vaccine. This chain connects TRBV2 to TRBJ2-1, with D perhaps matching TRBD2 (5 bases). The specimen comprised peripheral blood, sampled 28 days after the second AZD1222 dose. The CDR3 DNA sequence: TGTGCCAGCCGGCTAGCCGCATACAATGAGCAGTTCTTC. The encoded protein is CASRLAAYNEQFF.